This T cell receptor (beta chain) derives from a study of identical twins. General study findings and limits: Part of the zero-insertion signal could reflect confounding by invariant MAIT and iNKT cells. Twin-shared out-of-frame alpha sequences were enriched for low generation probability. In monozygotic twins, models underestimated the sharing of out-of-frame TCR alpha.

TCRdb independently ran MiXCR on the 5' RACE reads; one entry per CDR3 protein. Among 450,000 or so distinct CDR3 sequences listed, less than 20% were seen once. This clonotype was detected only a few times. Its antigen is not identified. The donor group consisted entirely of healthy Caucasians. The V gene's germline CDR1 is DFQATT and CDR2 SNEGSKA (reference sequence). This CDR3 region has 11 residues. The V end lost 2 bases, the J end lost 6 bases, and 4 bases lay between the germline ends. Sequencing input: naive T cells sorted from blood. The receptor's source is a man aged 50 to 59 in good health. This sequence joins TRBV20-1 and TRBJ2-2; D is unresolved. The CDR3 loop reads CSARFSGELFF. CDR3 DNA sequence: TGCAGTGCTAGATTCTCCGGGGAGCTGTTTTTT.